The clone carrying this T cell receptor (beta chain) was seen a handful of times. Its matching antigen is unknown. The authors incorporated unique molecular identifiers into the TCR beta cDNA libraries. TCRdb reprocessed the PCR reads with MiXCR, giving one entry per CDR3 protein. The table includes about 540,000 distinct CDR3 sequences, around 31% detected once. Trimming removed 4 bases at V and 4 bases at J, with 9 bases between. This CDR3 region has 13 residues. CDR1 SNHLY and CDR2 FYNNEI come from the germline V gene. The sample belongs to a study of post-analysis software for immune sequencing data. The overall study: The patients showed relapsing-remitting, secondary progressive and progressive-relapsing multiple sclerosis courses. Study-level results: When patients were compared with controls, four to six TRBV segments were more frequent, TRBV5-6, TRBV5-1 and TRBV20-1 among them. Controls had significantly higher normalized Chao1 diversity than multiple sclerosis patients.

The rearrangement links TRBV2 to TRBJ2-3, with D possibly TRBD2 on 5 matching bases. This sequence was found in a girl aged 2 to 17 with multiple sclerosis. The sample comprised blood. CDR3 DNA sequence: TGTGCCAGCAGTGGGCTAGCAGCAGATACGCAGTATTTT. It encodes CASSGLAADTQYF.